This section outlines one T cell receptor beta chain sequence together with its context. The sample comes from a study of blood T cell repertoires in COVID-19. Authors' processing steps: Amplified reference gene primers provided the basis for estimating nucleated cell counts. TCRdb keeps only in-frame clones here, not all; method: immunoSEQ multiplex PCR. Clone size and the V and J calls come from that table; the DNA yielded D and trimming. Seen here are more than 150,000 clones, 80% to 90% observed once, and the top ten hold around 8.3%. The CDR3 has 12 residues. Per germline, CDR1 MDHEN and CDR2 SYDVKM. Trimming pared 6 bases from V and 6 bases from J, leaving 12 bases between.

The chain is built from TRBV28 and TRBJ2-7; D gene uncertain. The clonotype comes from a man in his fifties or sixties with acute or convalescent COVID-19. Sequencing was carried out using peripheral blood. CDR3 sequence (DNA): TGTGCCAGCAGGAATAACCAGCGCGAGCAGTACTTC. Its translation is CASRNNQREQYF.